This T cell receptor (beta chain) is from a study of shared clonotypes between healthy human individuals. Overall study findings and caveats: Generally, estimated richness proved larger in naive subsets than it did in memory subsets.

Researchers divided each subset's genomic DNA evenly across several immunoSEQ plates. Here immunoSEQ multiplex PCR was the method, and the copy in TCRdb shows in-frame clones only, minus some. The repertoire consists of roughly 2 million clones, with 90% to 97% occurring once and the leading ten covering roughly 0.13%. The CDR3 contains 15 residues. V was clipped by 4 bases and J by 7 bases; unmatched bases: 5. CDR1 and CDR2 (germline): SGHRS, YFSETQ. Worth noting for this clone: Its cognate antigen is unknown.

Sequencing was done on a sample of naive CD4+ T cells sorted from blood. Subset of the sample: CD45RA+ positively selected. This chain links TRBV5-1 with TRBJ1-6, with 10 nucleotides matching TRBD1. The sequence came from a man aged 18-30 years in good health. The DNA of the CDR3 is TGCGCCAGCAGCATCCAGACAGGGGGCAATTCACCCCTCCACTTT. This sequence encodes CASSIQTGGNSPLHF. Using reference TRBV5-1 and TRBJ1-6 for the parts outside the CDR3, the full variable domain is KAGVTQTPRYLIKTRGQQVTLSCSPISGHRSVSWYQQTPGQGLQFLFEYFSETQRNKGNFPGRFSGRQFSNSRSEMNVSTLELGDSALYLCASSIQTGGNSPLHFGNGTRLTVT.